These 24 T cell receptor beta chains were sequenced from one sample in a study of blood T cell repertoires in COVID-19. Measured with immunoSEQ multiplex PCR; TCRdb has only the in-frame clones, and not every one. Found here are 35,000 to 45,000 clones, approximately 91% of them singletons; the top ten hold about 2.3%. Sequencing was performed on peripheral blood. The receptors come from a human donor in a cohort sampled during active COVID-19.

V and J are TRBV6-6 and TRBJ2-5; 10 bases match TRBD1. J lost 2 bases, V lost 7 bases, and 7 bases had no gene match. Germline lookup yields CDR1 MNHNY and CDR2 SVGAGI (reference sequence). The CDR3 contains 15 residues. The CDR3 loop is CASNRGQGGQETQYF. CDR3 coding DNA: TGTGCCAGCAACCGTGGACAGGGGGGACAAGAGACCCAGTACTTC.

The rearrangement uses TRBV10-3 and TRBJ1-4; tentative D call: TRBD1 (5 bases). Germline values: CDR1 ENHRY, CDR2 SYGVKD. CDR3 length equals 13 residues. The V end lost 7 bases, the J end lost 6 bases, and 12 bases lay between the germline ends. The CDR3 DNA follows: TGTGCCATCAAGCAGGGTAGGGATGAAAAACTGTTTTTT. Encoded protein: CAIKQGRDEKLFF.

This sequence joins TRBV2 and TRBJ1-1, with D possibly being TRBD1 (6 bases). Looked up from germline, CDR1 is SNHLY and CDR2 is FYNNEI. This CDR3 has 14 residues. V lost 8 bases and J lost 1, with 14 bases in between. The CDR3 nucleotides read TGTGCCAGCCTCAGGGGACATACGAACACTGAAGCTTTCTTT. Amino acids: CASLRGHTNTEAFF.

V usage is TRBV27 and J usage is TRBJ2-3; 15 bases are shared with TRBD2. Losses at the gene ends were 0 bases for V and 3 bases for J; bases not matched to a gene: 1. This CDR3 has 17 residues. Germline loops: CDR1 MNHEY, CDR2 SMNVEV (reference sequence). Here the CDR3 reads CASSLSGLAGGTDTQYF. Written as DNA, the CDR3 is TGTGCCAGCAGTTTATCGGGACTAGCGGGGGGAACAGATACGCAGTATTTT.

The rearrangement links TRBV6-5 to TRBJ2-3; D remains ambiguous. Trimming shortened V by 6 bases and J by 4 bases, and 14 bases separated the two germline ends. This CDR3 has 14 amino acids. Germline CDR1 MNHEY, CDR2 SVGAGI. As DNA, the CDR3 is TGTGCCAGCAGCCAAGACGGAGAGGCAGATACGCAGTATTTT. The encoded protein is CASSQDGEADTQYF.

The gene calls are TRBV19 and TRBJ1-5, with a weak D call TRBD1 (6 bases). The CDR3 is 16 residues long. Germline loops: CDR1 LNHDA, CDR2 SQIVND (reference sequence). V lost 2 bases, J lost 1 base, and 12 bases lay in between. The CDR3, as DNA: TGTGCCAGTAGTATAAGCGGACAGCCAAGCAATCAGCCCCAGCATTTT. Its translation is CASSISGQPSNQPQHF.

The chain uses TRBV7-3 and TRBJ2-3, with 9 bases fitting TRBD2. There are 15 residues in the CDR3. The J segment lost 3 bases and the V segment lost 5 bases, leaving 6 bases of the junction unmatched. Germline V gives CDR1 SGHTA, CDR2 FQGTGA. In DNA form, the CDR3 reads TGTGCCAGCAGCCGCGGGGGGGCAGAGACAGATACGCAGTATTTT. It codes for CASSRGGAETDTQYF.

The chain joins TRBV7-9 to TRBJ2-7; D is possibly TRBD2 (6 bases). The V end lost 0 bases, the J end lost 7 bases, and 10 bases lay between the germline ends. This CDR3 contains 13 residues. CDR1 is SEHNR and CDR2 is FQNEAQ in the germline V gene (reference sequence). The CDR3 DNA reads TGTGCCAGCAGCTTAGCGCCGGGAGCAGAGCAGTACTTC. It encodes CASSLAPGAEQYF. Complete variable domain (other parts from reference TRBV7-9 and TRBJ2-7): DTGVSQNPRHKITKRGQNVTFRCDPISEHNRLYWYRQTLGQGPEFLTYFQNEAQLEKSRLLSDRFSAERPKGSFSTLEIQRTEQGDSAMYLCASSLAPGAEQYFGPGTRLTVT.

This clone appeared a few times. The chain links TRBV10-1 to TRBJ2-2; TRBD1 matches 7 bases. The V and J ends lost 6 bases and 4 bases, in that order; junction bases with no gene match: 5. The CDR3 sequence is 14 residues long. CDR1 and CDR2 (germline): WNHNN, SYGVQD (reference sequence). The CDR3 here is CASSAGTVTGELFF. The DNA for the CDR3 is TGCGCCAGCAGCGCTGGGACAGTCACCGGGGAGCTGTTTTTT.

This sequence joins TRBV28 and TRBJ1-2; a weak D match, TRBD1 (6 bases). Trimming removed 6 bases at V and 4 bases at J, with 9 bases between. The CDR3 runs to 12 residues. Per germline, CDR1 MDHEN and CDR2 SYDVKM. CDR3 DNA sequence: TGTGCCAGCAGCCGGGACACCTATGGCTACACCTTC. Encoded protein: CASSRDTYGYTF.

The genes are TRBV12-5 and TRBJ2-3; no clear D. Deletions cut 6 bases from V and 2 bases from J, with 3 bases between. In germline, CDR1 is LGHNT, CDR2 FRNRAP. The CDR3 has 11 residues. The CDR3 bases are TGTGCTAGTGGCTTCACAGATACGCAGTATTTT. Its translation: CASGFTDTQYF. Filled out from reference TRBV12-5 and TRBJ2-3, the complete variable domain reads DARVTQTPRHKVTEMGQEVTMRCQPILGHNTVFWYRQTMMQGLELLAYFRNRAPLDDSGMPKDRFSAEMPDATLATLKIQPSEPRDSAVYFCASGFTDTQYFGPGTRLTVL.

This chain links TRBV28 with TRBJ1-4; D gene uncertain. Trimming cost V 5 bases and J 10 bases, with 23 bases left between them. Germline values: CDR1 MDHEN, CDR2 SYDVKM. The CDR3 extends over 16 amino acids. This CDR3 is CASSPLDGGPRGKLFF. The CDR3 bases are TGTGCCAGCAGTCCCCTGGATGGAGGGCCCCGGGGAAAACTGTTTTTT.

This chain links TRBV7-9 with TRBJ1-2; weak D call: TRBD1 (6 bases). V was cut by 5 bases and J by 6 bases, with 10 bases left in between. From germline, CDR1 is SEHNR and CDR2 FQNEAQ (reference sequence). The length of the CDR3 is 12 residues. The CDR3 DNA sequence: TGTGCCAGCAGCAGTTACAGGGATGGCTACACCTTC. Its translation is CASSSYRDGYTF.

To note about this clone: The germline gene is not matched at one end of the junction; a read error may be the cause. The rearrangement links TRBV28 to TRBJ2-3, with D perhaps TRBD1 (6 bases). The CDR3 runs 14 residues. The germline V gene has CDR1 MDHEN and CDR2 SYDVKM. The CDR3 nucleotides are TGTGCCAGCAGCCCAGCCTTTACGACAGGTACGCAGTATTTT. It yields the protein CASSPAFTTGTQYF.

The gene calls are TRBV28 and TRBJ2-3, with 8 bases aligning to TRBD2. Germline CDR1 and CDR2: MDHEN and SYDVKM. CDR3 length: 15 amino acids. Losses at the gene ends were 5 bases for V and 2 bases for J; bases not matched to a gene: 6. CDR3 DNA: TGTGCCAGCAGTCGGGCGGGGGGCCCCACAGATACGCAGTATTTT. Translating gives CASSRAGGPTDTQYF.

This clone appeared a single time. The J gene is TRBJ2-6, the V gene TRBV19; a weak D match, TRBD2 (6 bases). The CDR3 is 17 residues long. Germline loops: CDR1 LNHDA, CDR2 SQIVND (reference sequence). Trimming took off 3 bases at V and 0 bases at J, with 12 bases between the two ends. The CDR3 reads CASSMGGGSSGANVLTF. The CDR3 DNA sequence: TGTGCCAGTAGTATGGGTGGGGGGTCCTCTGGGGCCAACGTCCTGACTTTC.

The chain joins TRBV15 to TRBJ2-3; 8 positions agree with TRBD2. J gave up 2 bases and V 8 bases, and 12 bases lay outside the gene matches. Germline-derived CDR1 and CDR2 are LNHNV and YYDKDF (reference sequence). The CDR3 has 16 amino acids. The chain's CDR3 is CATGATGGLITDTQYF. The CDR3, as DNA: TGTGCCACCGGAGCTACGGGGGGGCTAATCACAGATACGCAGTATTTT.

This clone is a singleton in its sample. The genes are TRBV9 and TRBJ1-1; D is unclear. CDR3 length: 15 amino acids. With 0 bases removed from V and 4 bases from J, the gap between germline ends came to 13 bases. CDR1 is SGDLS, CDR2 YYNGEE, per germline. CDR3 nucleotides: TGTGCCAGCAGCGTAGCGCAGGCCCACGGCACTGAAGCTTTCTTT. Its translation is CASSVAQAHGTEAFF. Supplemented by reference TRBV9 and TRBJ1-1, the full variable domain reads DSGVTQTPKHLITATGQRVTLRCSPRSGDLSVYWYQQSLDQGLQFLIQYYNGEERAKGNILERFSAQQFPDLHSELNLSSLELGDSALYFCASSVAQAHGTEAFFGQGTRLTVV.

This clone came up once. The genes are TRBV11-2 and TRBJ2-6, with 10 nucleotides matching TRBD1. The CDR3 has 17 amino acids. After removal of 8 bases from V and 2 bases from J, the junction contained 9 bases not matched to a gene. CDR1 and CDR2 from the germline V gene are SGHAT and FQNNGV. The CDR3 region is CASGRAGQGTGANVLTF. The CDR3 nucleotides are TGTGCCAGCGGACGGGCGGGACAGGGGACTGGGGCCAACGTCCTGACTTTC.

A word on this clone: This same CDR3 is encoded by further DNA sequences in the sample. The rearrangement links TRBV5-4 to TRBJ2-7, with no clear D. Trimming stripped 2 bases from V and 6 bases from J, with 15 bases between. Germline CDR1 is SGHNT and CDR2 is YYREEE (reference sequence). The CDR3 has 14 amino acids. Here the CDR3 reads CASSLSGQEGEQYF. The DNA for the CDR3 is TGTGCCAGCAGCTTATCTGGGCAAGAAGGCGAGCAGTACTTC.

The rearrangement uses TRBV5-4 and TRBJ2-1, with D uncertain. The CDR3 consists of 14 residues. The germline CDR1 and CDR2 sequences are SGHNT and YYREEE (reference sequence). V dropped 3 bases and J dropped 1 base, with 8 bases sitting between them. This CDR3 reads CASSSPRSYNEQFF. The CDR3, as DNA: TGTGCCAGCAGCTCTCCCCGTTCCTACAATGAGCAGTTCTTC. Full variable domain (rest looked up from reference TRBV5-4 and TRBJ2-1): ETGVTQSPTHLIKTRGQQVTLRCSSQSGHNTVSWYQQALGQGPQFIFQYYREEENGRGNFPPRFSGLQFPNYSSELNVNALELDDSALYLCASSSPRSYNEQFFGPGTRLTVL.

The genes are TRBV5-1 and TRBJ2-2; D may be TRBD2 (6 bases). This CDR3 spans 16 amino acids. Germline V gene lookup returns CDR1 SGHRS and CDR2 YFSETQ. V dropped 4 bases and J dropped 0 bases, with 13 bases sitting between them. CDR3 residues: CASSPGEFANTGELFF. The CDR3 nucleotides are TGCGCCAGCAGCCCGGGAGAGTTCGCGAACACCGGGGAGCTGTTTTTT.

This clone showed up just once. The V call is TRBV11-2, the J call TRBJ2-1; 12 bases line up with TRBD2. Germline lookup yields CDR1 SGHAT and CDR2 FQNNGV. V was pared by 6 bases and J by 7 bases, with 7 bases of the junction left unmatched. The CDR3 is made up of 15 amino acids. The CDR3 nucleotides are TGTGCCAGCAGACCTAGCGGGGGGGCTGGGAATGAGCAGTTCTTC. It encodes CASRPSGGAGNEQFF. The whole variable domain, filled in from reference TRBV11-2 and TRBJ2-1, reads EAGVAQSPRYKIIEKRQSVAFWCNPISGHATLYWYQQILGQGPKLLIQFQNNGVVDDSQLPKDRFSAERLKGVDSTLKIQPAKLEDSAVYLCASRPSGGAGNEQFFGPGTRLTVL.

The J gene is TRBJ1-3, the V gene TRBV29-1; weak D call: TRBD1 (6 bases). Looked up from germline, CDR1 is SQVTM and CDR2 is ANQGSEA. The length of the CDR3 is 13 residues. V was trimmed by 6 bases and J by 2 bases, leaving 11 bases between them. The CDR3 coding sequence is TGCAGCGTCCAGGACAGTACTGGAAACACCATATATTTT. Amino acid sequence: CSVQDSTGNTIYF.